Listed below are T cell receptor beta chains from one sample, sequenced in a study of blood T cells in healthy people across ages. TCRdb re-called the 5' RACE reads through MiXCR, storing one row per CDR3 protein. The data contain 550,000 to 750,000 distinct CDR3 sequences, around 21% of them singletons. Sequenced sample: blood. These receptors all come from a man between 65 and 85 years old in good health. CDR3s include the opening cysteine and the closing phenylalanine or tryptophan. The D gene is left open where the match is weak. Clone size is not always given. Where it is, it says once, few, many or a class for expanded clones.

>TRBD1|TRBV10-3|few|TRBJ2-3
CPIRGIDGRTDTQCF
TGTCCCATCAGGGGGATTGACGGACGCACAGATACGCAGTGTTTT
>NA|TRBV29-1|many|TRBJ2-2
CSLRDTNTGELFF
TGCTCACTCCGGGACACCAACACCGGGGAGCTGTTTTTT
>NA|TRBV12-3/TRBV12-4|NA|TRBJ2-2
CASSDRTGTGELFF
TGTGCCAGCAGTGACCGGACGGGTACCGGGGAGCTGTTTTTT
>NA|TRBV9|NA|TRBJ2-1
CASSVRGGGLGEQFF
TGTGCCAGCAGCGTAAGAGGGGGGGGATTGGGTGAGCAGTTCTTC
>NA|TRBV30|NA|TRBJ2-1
CAWSVPAKSSYNEQFF
TGTGCCTGGAGTGTTCCCGCGAAGAGCTCCTACAATGAGCAGTTCTTC
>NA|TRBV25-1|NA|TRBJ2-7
CASSEQPGAAYEQYF
TGTGCCAGCAGTGAACAACCCGGGGCAGCCTACGAGCAGTACTTC
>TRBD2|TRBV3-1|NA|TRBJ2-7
CASSWTTSSKSSSYERYF
TGTGCCAGCAGCTGGACGACTAGCTCAAAGAGTAGCTCCTACGAGCGGTACTTC
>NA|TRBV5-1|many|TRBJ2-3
CASSFSSTDTQYF
TGCGCCAGCAGCTTCTCTAGCACAGATACGCAGTATTTT
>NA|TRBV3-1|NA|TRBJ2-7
CASSQTDRSSYEQYF
TGTGCCAGCAGCCAAACAGACAGGAGCTCCTACGAGCAGTACTTC
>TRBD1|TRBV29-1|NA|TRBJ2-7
CSVEAQGADEQYF
TGCAGCGTTGAAGCCCAGGGGGCGGACGAGCAGTACTTC
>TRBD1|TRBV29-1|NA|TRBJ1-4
CSGGDRGNEKLFF
TGCAGCGGAGGGGACAGGGGTAATGAAAAACTGTTTTTT
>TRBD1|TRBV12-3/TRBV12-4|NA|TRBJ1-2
CASRVSTGHGYTF
TGTGCCAGCAGGGTTTCGACAGGGCATGGCTACACCTTC
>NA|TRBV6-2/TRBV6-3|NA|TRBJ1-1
CASTWGPTNTEAFF
TGTGCCAGCACCTGGGGACCGACGAACACTGAAGCTTTCTTT
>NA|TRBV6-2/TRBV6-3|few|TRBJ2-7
CASSRTWRRGSSYEQYF
TGTGCCAGCAGTAGGACCTGGCGGAGGGGGTCTTCCTACGAGCAGTACTTC
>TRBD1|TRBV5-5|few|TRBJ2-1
CASSPGQEAPSAYNEQFF
TGTGCCAGCAGCCCGGGACAGGAGGCCCCCTCCGCCTACAATGAGCAGTTCTTC
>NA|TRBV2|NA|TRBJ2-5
CASSESPGNSYEQCF
TGTGCCAGCAGTGAATCTCCGGGAAACTCCTACGAGCAGTGCTTC
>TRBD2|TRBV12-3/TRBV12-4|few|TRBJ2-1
CASRYSGSNNEQFF
TGTGCCAGCAGGTATAGCGGGAGTAACAATGAGCAGTTCTTC
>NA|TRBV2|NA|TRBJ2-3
CASSERGSTDTQYF
TGTGCCAGCAGTGAACGGGGAAGCACAGATACGCAGTATTTT
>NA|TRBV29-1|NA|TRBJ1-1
CSVGQTSEAFF
TGCAGCGTTGGCCAAACTTCTGAAGCTTTCTTT
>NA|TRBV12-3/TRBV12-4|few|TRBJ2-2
CASTQPGPGELFF
TGTGCCAGCACCCAGCCCGGGCCCGGGGAGCTGTTTTTT
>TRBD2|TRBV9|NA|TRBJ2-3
CASSVWASGGNTQYF
TGTGCCAGCAGCGTTTGGGCTAGCGGGGGTAATACGCAGTATTTT
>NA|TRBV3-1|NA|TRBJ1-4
CASSLRGVRGEKLFF
TGTGCCAGCAGCCTCCGCGGGGTAAGGGGTGAAAAACTGTTTTTT
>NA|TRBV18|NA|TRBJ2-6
CASSPARGGSGANVLTF
TGTGCCAGCTCACCGGCCAGGGGTGGCTCTGGGGCCAACGTCCTGACTTTC
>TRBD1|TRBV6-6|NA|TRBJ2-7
CASSMAGGKNEQYF
TGTGCCAGCAGTATGGCAGGGGGCAAGAACGAGCAGTACTTC
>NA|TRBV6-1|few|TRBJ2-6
CASSVWNDPSGANVLTF
TGTGCCAGCAGTGTCTGGAACGACCCTTCTGGGGCCAACGTCCTGACTTTC
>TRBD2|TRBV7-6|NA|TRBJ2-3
CASSGRTSGRSDTQYF
TGTGCCAGCAGCGGCCGGACTAGCGGGAGGTCAGATACGCAGTATTTT
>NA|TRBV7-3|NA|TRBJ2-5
CASSSGIQGQETQYF
TGTGCCAGCAGCAGTGGGATCCAGGGTCAAGAGACCCAGTACTTC
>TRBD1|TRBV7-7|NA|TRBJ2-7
CASSFGDSYEQYF
TGTGCTAGCAGTTTCGGGGACAGCTACGAGCAGTACTTC
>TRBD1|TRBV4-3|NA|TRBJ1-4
CASSRERDRALNEKLFF
TGCGCCAGCAGCCGAGAAAGGGACAGGGCCCTTAATGAAAAACTGTTTTTT
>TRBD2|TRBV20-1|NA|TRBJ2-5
CSAGGHGGYETQYF
TGCAGTGCTGGAGGACACGGGGGGTATGAAACCCAGTACTTC
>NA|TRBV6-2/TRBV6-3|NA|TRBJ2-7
CASSYSDLTYEQYF
TGTGCCAGCAGTTACTCAGACCTTACCTACGAGCAGTACTTC
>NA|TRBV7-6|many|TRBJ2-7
CASSLVADAYEQYF
TGTGCCAGCAGCTTAGTTGCGGACGCCTACGAGCAGTACTTC
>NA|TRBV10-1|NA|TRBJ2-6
CASSAGSGSGANVLTF
TGCGCCAGCAGCGCCGGCTCAGGGTCTGGGGCCAACGTCCTGACTTTC
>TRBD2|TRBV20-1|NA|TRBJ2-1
CSARDASGSRYNEQFF
TGCAGTGCTAGAGACGCTAGCGGGAGCCGGTACAATGAGCAGTTCTTC
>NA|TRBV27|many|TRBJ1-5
CASSPSIDRNQPQHF
TGTGCCAGCAGTCCGTCCATCGACAGGAATCAGCCCCAGCATTTT
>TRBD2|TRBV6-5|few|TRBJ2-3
CASSRGTSGGTDTQYF
TGTGCCAGCTCCCGCGGGACTAGCGGAGGCACAGATACGCAGTATTTT
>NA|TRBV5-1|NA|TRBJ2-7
CASSPELGAGIPYEQYF
TGCGCCAGCAGCCCAGAGTTAGGGGCGGGGATCCCCTACGAGCAGTACTTC
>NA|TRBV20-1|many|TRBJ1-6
CSARTDSANSPLHF
TGCAGTGCTAGAACGGACTCAGCCAATTCACCCCTCCACTTT
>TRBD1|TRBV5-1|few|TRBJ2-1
CASSSEGQGTETQFF
TGCGCCAGCAGCTCGGAGGGACAGGGGACGGAGACCCAGTTCTTC
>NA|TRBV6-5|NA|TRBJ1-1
CASIDPNTEAFF
TGTGCCAGCATCGACCCGAACACTGAAGCTTTCTTT
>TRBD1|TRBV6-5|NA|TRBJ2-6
CASSWQGVRSGANVLTF
TGTGCCAGCAGTTGGCAGGGGGTCCGCTCTGGGGCCAACGTCCTGACTTTC
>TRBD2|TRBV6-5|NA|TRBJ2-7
CVSSLGLADLYEQYF
TGTGTCAGCAGTTTGGGACTAGCGGACCTTTACGAGCAGTACTTC
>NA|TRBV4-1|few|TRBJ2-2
CASSQDFQGDPGTGELFF
TGCGCCAGCAGCCAAGATTTCCAAGGAGACCCGGGCACCGGGGAGCTGTTTTTT
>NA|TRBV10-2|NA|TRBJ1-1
CASSEFWGETEAFF
TGCGCCAGCAGTGAGTTTTGGGGGGAAACTGAAGCTTTCTTT
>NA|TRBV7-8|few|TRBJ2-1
CASSPVGRGAGEVFF
NA
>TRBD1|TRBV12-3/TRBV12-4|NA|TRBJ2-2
CASSKDRADGELFF
TGTGCCAGCAGTAAGGACAGGGCGGACGGGGAGCTGTTTTTT
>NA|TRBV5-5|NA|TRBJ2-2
CASSSVVTNTGELFF
TGTGCCAGCAGCTCGGTAGTTACGAACACCGGGGAGCTGTTTTTT
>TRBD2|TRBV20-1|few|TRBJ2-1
CSAIASGRGEQFF
TGCAGTGCTATCGCTAGCGGGAGAGGTGAGCAGTTCTTC
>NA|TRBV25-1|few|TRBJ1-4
CASSEPGPPNEKLFF
TGTGCCAGCAGTGAGCCCGGGCCACCTAATGAAAAACTGTTTTTT
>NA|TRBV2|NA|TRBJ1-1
CASSTPGGMNTEASF
TGTGCCAGCAGTACCCCGGGGGGTATGAACACTGAAGCTTCCTTT
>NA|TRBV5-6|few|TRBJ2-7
CASSLNRVYEQYF
TGTGCCAGCAGCTTGAACAGGGTCTACGAGCAGTACTTC
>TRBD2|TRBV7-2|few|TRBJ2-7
CASSKALAGGPYEQYF
TGTGCCAGCAGCAAAGCACTAGCGGGAGGCCCCTACGAGCAGTACTTC
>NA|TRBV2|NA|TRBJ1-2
CASRRNQNYGYTF
TGTGCCAGCCGACGGAATCAAAACTATGGCTACACCTTC